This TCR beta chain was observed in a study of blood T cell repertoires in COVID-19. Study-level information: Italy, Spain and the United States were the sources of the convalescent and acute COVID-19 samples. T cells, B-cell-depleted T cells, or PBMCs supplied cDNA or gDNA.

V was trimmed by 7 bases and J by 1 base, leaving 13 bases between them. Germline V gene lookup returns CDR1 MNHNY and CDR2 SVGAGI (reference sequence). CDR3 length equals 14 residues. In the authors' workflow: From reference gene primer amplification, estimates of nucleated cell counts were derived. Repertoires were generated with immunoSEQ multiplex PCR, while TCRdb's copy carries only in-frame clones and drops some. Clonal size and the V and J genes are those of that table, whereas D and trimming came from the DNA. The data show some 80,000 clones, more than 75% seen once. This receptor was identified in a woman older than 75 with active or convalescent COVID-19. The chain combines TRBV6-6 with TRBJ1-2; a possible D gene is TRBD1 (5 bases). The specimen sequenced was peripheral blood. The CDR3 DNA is TGTGCCAGCACAAGGGGAGGGAATAACTATGGCTACACCTTC. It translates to CASTRGGNNYGYTF.